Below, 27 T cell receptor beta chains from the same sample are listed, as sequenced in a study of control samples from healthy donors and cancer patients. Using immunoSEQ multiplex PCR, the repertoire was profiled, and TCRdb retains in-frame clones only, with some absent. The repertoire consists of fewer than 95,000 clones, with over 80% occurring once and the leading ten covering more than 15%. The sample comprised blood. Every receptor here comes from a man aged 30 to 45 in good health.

This CDR3 reads CAWRGTYEAFF. The DNA for the CDR3 is TGTGCCTGGAGAGGTACGTATGAAGCTTTCTTT. This chain uses TRBV30 with TRBJ1-1; D ambiguous. This CDR3 contains 11 residues. V lost 3 bases and J 7 bases, leaving 9 bases between the germline ends. Germline V gene data show CDR1 as GTSNPN and CDR2 as SVGIG (reference sequence).

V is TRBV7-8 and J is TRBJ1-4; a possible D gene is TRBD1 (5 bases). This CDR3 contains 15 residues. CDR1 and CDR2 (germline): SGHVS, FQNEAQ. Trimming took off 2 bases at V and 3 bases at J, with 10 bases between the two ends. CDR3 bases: TGTGCCAGCAGCTTACAGGGCTACTCTAATGAAAAACTGTTTTTT. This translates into CASSLQGYSNEKLFF.

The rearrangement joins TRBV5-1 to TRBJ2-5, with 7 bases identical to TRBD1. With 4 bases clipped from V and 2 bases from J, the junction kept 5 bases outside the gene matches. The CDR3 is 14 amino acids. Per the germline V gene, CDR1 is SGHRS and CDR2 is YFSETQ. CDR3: CASSRDSSQETQYF. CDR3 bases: TGCGCCAGCAGCCGGGACAGTTCACAAGAGACCCAGTACTTC.

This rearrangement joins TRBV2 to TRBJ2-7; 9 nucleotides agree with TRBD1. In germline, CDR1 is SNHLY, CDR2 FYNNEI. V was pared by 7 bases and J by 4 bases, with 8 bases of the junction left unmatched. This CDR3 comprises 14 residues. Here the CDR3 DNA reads TGTGCCAGCATTCGACCGGGACAGGGATACGAGCAGTACTTC. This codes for CASIRPGQGYEQYF.

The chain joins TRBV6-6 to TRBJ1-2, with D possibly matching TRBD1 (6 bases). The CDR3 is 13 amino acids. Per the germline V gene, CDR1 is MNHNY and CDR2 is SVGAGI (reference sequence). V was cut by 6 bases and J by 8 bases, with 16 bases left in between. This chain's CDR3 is CASSSHQQGGYTF. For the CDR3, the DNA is TGTGCCAGCAGCTCACACCAACAGGGAGGCTACACCTTC.

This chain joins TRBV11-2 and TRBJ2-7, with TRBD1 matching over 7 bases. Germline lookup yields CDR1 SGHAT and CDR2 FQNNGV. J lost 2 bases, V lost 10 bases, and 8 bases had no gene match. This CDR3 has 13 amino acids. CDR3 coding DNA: TGTGCCACGAAGTCCGGGACAGCCTACGAGCAGTACTTC. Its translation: CATKSGTAYEQYF. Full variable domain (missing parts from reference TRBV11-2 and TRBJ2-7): EAGVAQSPRYKIIEKRQSVAFWCNPISGHATLYWYQQILGQGPKLLIQFQNNGVVDDSQLPKDRFSAERLKGVDSTLKIQPAKLEDSAVYLCATKSGTAYEQYFGPGTRLTVT.

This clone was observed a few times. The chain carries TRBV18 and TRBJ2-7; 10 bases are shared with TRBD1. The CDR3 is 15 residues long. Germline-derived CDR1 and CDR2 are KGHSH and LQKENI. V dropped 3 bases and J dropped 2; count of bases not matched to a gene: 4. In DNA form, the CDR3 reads TGTGCCAGCTCACCCCGGACAGGGGGGGCCTACGAGCAGTACTTC. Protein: CASSPRTGGAYEQYF.

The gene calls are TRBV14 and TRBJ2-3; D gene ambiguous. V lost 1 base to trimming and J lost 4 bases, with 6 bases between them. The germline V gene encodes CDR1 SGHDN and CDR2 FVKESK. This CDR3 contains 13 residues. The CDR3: CASSQVGSDTQYF. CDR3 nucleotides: TGTGCCAGCAGCCAAGTAGGTTCAGATACGCAGTATTTT.

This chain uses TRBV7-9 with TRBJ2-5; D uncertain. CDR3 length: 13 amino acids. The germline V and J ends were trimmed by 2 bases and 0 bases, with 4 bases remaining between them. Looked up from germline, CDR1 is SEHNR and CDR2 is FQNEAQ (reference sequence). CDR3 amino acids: CASSLSNQETQYF. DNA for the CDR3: TGTGCCAGCAGCTTATCGAACCAAGAGACCCAGTACTTC. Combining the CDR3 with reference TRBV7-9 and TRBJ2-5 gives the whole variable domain DTGVSQNPRHKITKRGQNVTFRCDPISEHNRLYWYRQTLGQGPEFLTYFQNEAQLEKSRLLSDRFSAERPKGSFSTLEIQRTEQGDSAMYLCASSLSNQETQYFGPGTRLLVL.

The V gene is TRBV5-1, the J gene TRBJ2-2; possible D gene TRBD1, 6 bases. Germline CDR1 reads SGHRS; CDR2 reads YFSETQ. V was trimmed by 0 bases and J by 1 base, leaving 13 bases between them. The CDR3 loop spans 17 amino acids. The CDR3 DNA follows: TGCGCCAGCAGCTTGGGAGATCGGGGACAGAACACCGGGGAGCTGTTTTTT. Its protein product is CASSLGDRGQNTGELFF. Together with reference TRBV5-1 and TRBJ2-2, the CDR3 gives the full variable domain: KAGVTQTPRYLIKTRGQQVTLSCSPISGHRSVSWYQQTPGQGLQFLFEYFSETQRNKGNFPGRFSGRQFSNSRSEMNVSTLELGDSALYLCASSLGDRGQNTGELFFGEGSRLTVL.

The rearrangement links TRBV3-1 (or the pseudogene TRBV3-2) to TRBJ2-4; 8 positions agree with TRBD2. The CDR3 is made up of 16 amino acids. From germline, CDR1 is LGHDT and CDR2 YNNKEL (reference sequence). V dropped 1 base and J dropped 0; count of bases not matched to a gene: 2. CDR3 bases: TGTGCCAGCAGCCAAGCGGGGGGGGTAGCCAAAAACATTCAGTACTTC. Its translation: CASSQAGGVAKNIQYF.

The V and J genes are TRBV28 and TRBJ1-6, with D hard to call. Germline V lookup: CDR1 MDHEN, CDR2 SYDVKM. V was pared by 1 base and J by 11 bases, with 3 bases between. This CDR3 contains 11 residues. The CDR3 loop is CASSLSPPLHF. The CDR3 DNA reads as TGTGCCAGCAGTTTATCCCCACCCCTCCACTTT.

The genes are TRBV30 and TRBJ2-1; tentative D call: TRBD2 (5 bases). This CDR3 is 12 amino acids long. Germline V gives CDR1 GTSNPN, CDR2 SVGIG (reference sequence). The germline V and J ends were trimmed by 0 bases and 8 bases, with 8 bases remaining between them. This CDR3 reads CAWSVRRDEQFF. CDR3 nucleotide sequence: TGTGCCTGGAGTGTCCGGCGGGATGAGCAGTTCTTC.

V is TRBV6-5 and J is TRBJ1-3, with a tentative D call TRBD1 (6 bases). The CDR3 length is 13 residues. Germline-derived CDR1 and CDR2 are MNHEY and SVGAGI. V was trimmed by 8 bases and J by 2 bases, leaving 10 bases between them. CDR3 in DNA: TGTGCCAGCGCGACAGGCCCTGGAAACACCATATATTTT. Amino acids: CASATGPGNTIYF.

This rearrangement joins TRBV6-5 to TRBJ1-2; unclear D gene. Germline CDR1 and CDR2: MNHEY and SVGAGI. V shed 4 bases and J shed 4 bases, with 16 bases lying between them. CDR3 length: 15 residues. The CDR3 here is CASSSTRESFYGYTF. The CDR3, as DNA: TGTGCCAGCAGTTCAACGAGGGAGTCGTTCTATGGCTACACCTTC.

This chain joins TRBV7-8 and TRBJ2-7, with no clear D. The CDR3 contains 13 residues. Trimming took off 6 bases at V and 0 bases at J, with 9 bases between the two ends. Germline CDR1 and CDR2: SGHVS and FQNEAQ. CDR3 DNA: TGTGCCAGCAGTTCTGGGCCCTCCTACGAGCAGTACTTC. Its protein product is CASSSGPSYEQYF.

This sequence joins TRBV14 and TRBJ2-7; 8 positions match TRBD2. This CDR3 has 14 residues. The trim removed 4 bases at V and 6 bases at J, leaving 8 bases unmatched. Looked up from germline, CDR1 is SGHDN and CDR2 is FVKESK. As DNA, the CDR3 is TGTGCCAGCAGCCGGGGACTAGTCGTGGCCGAGCAGTACTTC. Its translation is CASSRGLVVAEQYF. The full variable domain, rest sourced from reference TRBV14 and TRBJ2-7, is EAGVTQFPSHSVIEKGQTVTLRCDPISGHDNLYWYRRVMGKEIKFLLHFVKESKQDESGMPNNRFLAERTGGTYSTLKVQPAELEDSGVYFCASSRGLVVAEQYFGPGTRLTVT.

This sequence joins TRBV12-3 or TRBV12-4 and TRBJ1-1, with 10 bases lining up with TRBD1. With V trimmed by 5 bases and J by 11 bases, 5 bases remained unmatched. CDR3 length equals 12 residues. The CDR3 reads CASSGDRGNAFF. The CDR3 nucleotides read TGTGCCAGCAGTGGGGACAGGGGTAATGCTTTCTTT.

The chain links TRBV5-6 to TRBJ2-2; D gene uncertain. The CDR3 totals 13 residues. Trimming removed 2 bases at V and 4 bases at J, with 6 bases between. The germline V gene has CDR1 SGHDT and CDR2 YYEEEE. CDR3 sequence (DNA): TGTGCCAGCAGCTTTACTTTCACCGGGGAGCTGTTTTTT. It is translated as CASSFTFTGELFF.

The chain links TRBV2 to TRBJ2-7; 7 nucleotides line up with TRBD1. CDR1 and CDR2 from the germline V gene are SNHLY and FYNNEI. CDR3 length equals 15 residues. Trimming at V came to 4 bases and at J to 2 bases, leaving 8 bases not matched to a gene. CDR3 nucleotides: TGTGCCAGCAGTGGAAGGGGGCGCACCCCCTACGAGCAGTACTTC. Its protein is CASSGRGRTPYEQYF.

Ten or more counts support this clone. DNA for the CDR3: TGTGCCACCAGCAGAGAGCGGGGGGGCACAGATACGCAGTATTTT. Its protein product is CATSRERGGTDTQYF. The chain joins TRBV15 to TRBJ2-3; 8 bases map to TRBD2. Germline assignment: CDR1 LNHNV and CDR2 YYDKDF (reference sequence). With 0 bases clipped from V and 1 base from J, the junction kept 0 bases outside the gene matches. The CDR3 covers 15 residues.

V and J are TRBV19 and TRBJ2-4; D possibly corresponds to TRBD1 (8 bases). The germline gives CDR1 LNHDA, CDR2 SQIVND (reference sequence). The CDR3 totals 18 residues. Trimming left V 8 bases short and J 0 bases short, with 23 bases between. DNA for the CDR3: TGTGCCAGTGGACGGGGGGACAGGTTGGGACTAGCCAAAAACATTCAGTACTTC. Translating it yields CASGRGDRLGLAKNIQYF.

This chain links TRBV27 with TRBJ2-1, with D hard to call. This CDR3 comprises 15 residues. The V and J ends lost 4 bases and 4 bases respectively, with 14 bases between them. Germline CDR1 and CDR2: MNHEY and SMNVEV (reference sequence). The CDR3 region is CASSYVGRLYNEQFF. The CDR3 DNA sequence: TGTGCCAGCAGTTATGTGGGTCGGCTTTACAATGAGCAGTTCTTC.

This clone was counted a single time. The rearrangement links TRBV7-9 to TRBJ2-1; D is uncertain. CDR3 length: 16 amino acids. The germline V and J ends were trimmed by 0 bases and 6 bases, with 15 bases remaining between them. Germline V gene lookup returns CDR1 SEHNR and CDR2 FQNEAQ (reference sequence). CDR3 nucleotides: TGTGCCAGCAGCTTAGCGCATTCTCTGGCAGGCAATGAGCAGTTCTTC. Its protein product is CASSLAHSLAGNEQFF.

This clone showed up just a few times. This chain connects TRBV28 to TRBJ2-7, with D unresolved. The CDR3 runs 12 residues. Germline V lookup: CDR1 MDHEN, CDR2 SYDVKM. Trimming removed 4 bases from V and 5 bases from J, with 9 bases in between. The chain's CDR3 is CASSSEPHEQYF. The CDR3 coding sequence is TGTGCCAGCAGTTCGGAGCCTCACGAGCAGTACTTC.

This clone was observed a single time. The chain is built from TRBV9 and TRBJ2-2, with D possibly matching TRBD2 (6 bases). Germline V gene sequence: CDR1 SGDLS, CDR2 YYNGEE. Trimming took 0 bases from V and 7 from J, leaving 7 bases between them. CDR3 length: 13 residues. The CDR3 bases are TGTGCCAGCAGCGTAGCGGGGGTCGGGGAGCTGTTTTTT. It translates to CASSVAGVGELFF.

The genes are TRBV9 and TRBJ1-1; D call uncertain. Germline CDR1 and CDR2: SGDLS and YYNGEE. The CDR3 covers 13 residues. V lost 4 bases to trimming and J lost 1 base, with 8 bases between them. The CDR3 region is CASSLLPNTEAFF. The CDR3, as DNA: TGTGCCAGCAGCTTGCTCCCGAACACTGAAGCTTTCTTT.